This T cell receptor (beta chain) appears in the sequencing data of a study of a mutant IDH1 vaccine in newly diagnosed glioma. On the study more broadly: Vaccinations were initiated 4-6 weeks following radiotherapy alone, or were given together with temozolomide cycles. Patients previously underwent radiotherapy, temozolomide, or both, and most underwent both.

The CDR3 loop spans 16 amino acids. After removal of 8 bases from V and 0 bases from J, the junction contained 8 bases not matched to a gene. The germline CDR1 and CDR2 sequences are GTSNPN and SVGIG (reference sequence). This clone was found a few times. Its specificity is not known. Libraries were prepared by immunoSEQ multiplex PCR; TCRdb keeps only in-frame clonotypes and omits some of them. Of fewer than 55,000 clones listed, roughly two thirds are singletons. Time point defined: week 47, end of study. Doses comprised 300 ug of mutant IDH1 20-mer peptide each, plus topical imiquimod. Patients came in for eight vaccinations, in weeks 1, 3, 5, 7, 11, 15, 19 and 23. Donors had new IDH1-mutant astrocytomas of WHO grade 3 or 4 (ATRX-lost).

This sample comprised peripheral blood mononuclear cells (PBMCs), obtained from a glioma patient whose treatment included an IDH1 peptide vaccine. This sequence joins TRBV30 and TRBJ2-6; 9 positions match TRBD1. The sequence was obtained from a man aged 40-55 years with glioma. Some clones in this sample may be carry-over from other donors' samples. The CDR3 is CARTGQGISGANVLTF. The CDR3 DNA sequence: TGTGCCCGAACGGGACAGGGAATCTCTGGGGCCAACGTCCTGACTTTC.